Following are 29 T cell receptor beta chains from one sample sequenced in a study of blood T cell repertoires in COVID-19. Repertoires were generated with immunoSEQ multiplex PCR, while TCRdb's copy carries only in-frame clones and drops some. The table records more than 120,000 clones, approximately 87% of them present only once. The sample taken for sequencing was PBMCs or T cells enriched from blood (not recorded which). All receptors come from a man aged 45-65 years in a cohort exposed to, infected with or recovered from COVID-19 (not recorded which).

V usage is TRBV4-3 and J usage is TRBJ2-3; D is perhaps TRBD2 (5 bases). The CDR3 length is 15 residues. V lost 0 bases and J 4 bases, leaving 11 bases between the germline ends. The V gene's germline CDR1 is LGHNA and CDR2 YSLEER. The CDR3 sequence is CASSQDKRTSDTQYF. The CDR3 region has the DNA TGCGCCAGCAGCCAAGATAAAAGGACTTCAGATACGCAGTATTTT.

The V call is TRBV11-3, the J call TRBJ2-1; D ambiguous. V was trimmed by 0 bases and J by 7 bases, leaving 4 bases between them. This CDR3 has 12 amino acids. The germline gives CDR1 SGHNT, CDR2 YENEEA. CDR3 sequence (DNA): TGTGCCAGCAGCTTAGATCGTAATGAGCAGTTCTTC. Protein product: CASSLDRNEQFF.

The gene calls are TRBV6-2 or TRBV6-3 and TRBJ2-6, with TRBD2 as a possible D gene (5 bases). This CDR3 is built from 15 residues. V was trimmed by 6 bases and J by 0 bases, leaving 9 bases between them. The germline V gene has CDR1 MNHEY and CDR2 SVGEGT. The CDR3 DNA reads TGTGCCAGCAGCACCGACTACTCTGGGGCCAACGTCCTGACTTTC. Translating it yields CASSTDYSGANVLTF.

CDR3 sequence (DNA): TGTGCCAGCAGCCGATCTGGGGGGGGAATCACAGATACGCAGTATTTT. Translation gives CASSRSGGGITDTQYF. The chain uses TRBV3-1 (or the pseudogene TRBV3-2) and TRBJ2-3; 7 bases align to TRBD2. The CDR3 runs to 16 residues. V shed 4 bases and J 2 bases; nucleotides not matched to a gene: 9. Germline CDR1 reads LGHDT; CDR2 reads YNNKEL (reference sequence).

This clone has only a few counts. The chain is built from TRBV6-5 and TRBJ2-7; 8 bases match TRBD2. V shed 5 bases, J shed 6 bases, and the junction held 9 bases outside the gene matches. The CDR3 spans 14 residues. Germline assignment: CDR1 MNHEY and CDR2 SVGAGI. This CDR3 reads CASSTGTRVSEQYF. DNA of the CDR3: TGTGCCAGCAGTACCGGGACTAGAGTCTCCGAGCAGTACTTC.

In its sample, this clone was seen once. The chain links TRBV12-3 or TRBV12-4 to TRBJ2-5; D perhaps matches TRBD2 (5 bases). V was shortened by 8 bases and J by 4 bases, with 8 bases between the two germline ends. The CDR3 loop spans 11 amino acids. CDR3 nucleotide sequence: TGTGCCAGCGGGAGAATAGAGACCCAGTACTTC. Amino acid sequence: CASGRIETQYF.

This CDR3 reads CASSSGNDEQFF. CDR3 DNA: TGTGCCAGCAGTTCTGGCAACGATGAGCAGTTCTTC. This chain joins TRBV28 and TRBJ2-1; D is ambiguous. Trimming shortened V by 4 bases and J by 8 bases, and 9 bases separated the two germline ends. Germline CDR1 is MDHEN and CDR2 is SYDVKM. There are 12 residues in the CDR3.

This clone was observed a few times. The chain combines TRBV5-8 with TRBJ1-2; no clear D. The CDR3 has 14 residues. In germline, CDR1 is SGHTS, CDR2 YDEGEE. Trimming removed 6 bases at V and 5 bases at J, with 17 bases between. As DNA, the CDR3 is TGTGCCAGCACCAATGGGGAGCTCCTTTATGGCTACACCTTC. Protein sequence: CASTNGELLYGYTF.

The V and J genes are TRBV9 and TRBJ2-7, with 10 bases aligning to TRBD2. Trimming cost V 0 bases and J 2 bases; bases outside gene matches: 2. The CDR3 runs 15 residues. CDR1 is SGDLS and CDR2 is YYNGEE in the germline V gene. In DNA, the CDR3 is TGTGCCAGCAGCGTAGCGAGCGGGAGGGCCTACGAGCAGTACTTC. Protein: CASSVASGRAYEQYF.

V and J are TRBV7-2 and TRBJ2-6; D is uncertain. The CDR3 contains 15 residues. Germline loops: CDR1 SGHTA, CDR2 FQGNSA. V lost 5 bases and J 0 bases, leaving 8 bases between the germline ends. The CDR3 sequence: CASSRSFSGANVLTF. The CDR3 region has the DNA TGTGCCAGCAGCCGTAGCTTCTCTGGGGCCAACGTCCTGACTTTC.

There are a few counts of this clone. The chain carries TRBV6-5 and TRBJ1-2; D gene uncertain. Germline assignment: CDR1 MNHEY and CDR2 SVGAGI. CDR3 length: 13 residues. The V gene lost 11 bases and the J gene lost 6 bases, with 19 bases spanning the gap. The CDR3 loop is CAGAPSPAHGYTF. Written as DNA, the CDR3 is TGTGCCGGCGCACCTAGCCCGGCCCATGGCTACACCTTC.

The chain combines TRBV10-3 with TRBJ2-1; TRBD2 agrees at 10 bases. V shed 6 bases, J shed 2 bases, and the junction held 4 bases outside the gene matches. Germline lookup yields CDR1 ENHRY and CDR2 SYGVKD. The CDR3 sequence is 15 residues long. As DNA, the CDR3 is TGTGCCATCAGGACTAGCGGGCCCACCTACAATGAGCAGTTCTTC. It specifies CAIRTSGPTYNEQFF.

V usage is TRBV5-6 and J usage is TRBJ2-7; possible D gene TRBD1, 6 bases. Trimming cost V 4 bases and J 0 bases, with 14 bases left between them. Germline assignment: CDR1 SGHDT and CDR2 YYEEEE. The CDR3 totals 15 residues. In DNA, the CDR3 is TGTGCCAGCAGCCGGAGGCTGGACAGCTCCTACGAGCAGTACTTC. This gives the protein CASSRRLDSSYEQYF.

This clone was seen more than once but under ten times. The chain has TRBV3-1 (or the pseudogene TRBV3-2) and TRBJ1-2; the D is unclear. CDR1 is LGHDT and CDR2 is YNNKEL in the germline V gene (reference sequence). Trimming took 0 bases from V and 8 from J, leaving 10 bases between them. This CDR3 has 13 residues. The CDR3 DNA follows: TGTGCCAGCAGCCAAGAGTCCGGGTCCGGCTACACCTTC. Translating gives CASSQESGSGYTF.

The V and J genes are TRBV2 and TRBJ1-1; D may be TRBD1 (6 bases). The CDR3 has 14 amino acids. CDR1 is SNHLY and CDR2 is FYNNEI in the germline V gene. V was pared by 4 bases and J by 7 bases, with 16 bases between. The CDR3 spells CASSGYNREGEAFF. Written as DNA, the CDR3 is TGTGCCAGCAGTGGATATAACAGGGAAGGTGAAGCTTTCTTT.

The rearrangement joins TRBV5-1 to TRBJ1-1; D unclear. The CDR3 extends over 13 amino acids. Germline assignment: CDR1 SGHRS and CDR2 YFSETQ. Trimming took off 0 bases at V and 7 bases at J, with 10 bases between the two ends. CDR3 nucleotide sequence: TGCGCCAGCAGCTTGGACTGGTCCCATGAAGCTTTCTTT. As protein: CASSLDWSHEAFF.

The rearrangement joins TRBV7-8 to TRBJ2-1, with 8 nucleotides matching TRBD2. The V gene end was trimmed by 1 base and the J gene end by 4 bases; junction bases not matched to a gene: 6. This CDR3 is built from 16 residues. Germline CDR1 is SGHVS and CDR2 is FQNEAQ. CDR3 region: CASSLGRGGGYNEQFF. The CDR3 DNA follows: TGTGCCAGCAGCTTAGGCCGGGGGGGAGGGTACAATGAGCAGTTCTTC.

The J gene is TRBJ2-2, the V gene TRBV19, with a tentative D call TRBD1 (6 bases). V lost 6 bases, J lost 0 bases, and 11 bases lay in between. Per the germline V gene, CDR1 is LNHDA and CDR2 is SQIVND (reference sequence). CDR3 length: 15 amino acids. DNA for the CDR3: TGTGCCAGTAGATTTGCAGGGGCGAACACCGGGGAGCTGTTTTTT. Translating it yields CASRFAGANTGELFF.

The chain links TRBV2 to TRBJ2-7, with 7 bases lining up with TRBD1. Germline CDR1 and CDR2: SNHLY and FYNNEI. The trim removed 5 bases at V and 0 bases at J, leaving 7 bases unmatched. CDR3 size: 15 residues. Here the CDR3 reads CASSPQGSSSYEQYF. CDR3 nucleotides: TGTGCCAGCAGTCCACAGGGGTCCAGCTCCTACGAGCAGTACTTC.

The chain combines TRBV5-1 with TRBJ2-5; possibly TRBD2 for D (6 bases). V was pared by 0 bases and J by 5 bases, with 11 bases between. From germline, CDR1 is SGHRS and CDR2 YFSETQ. The CDR3 covers 14 residues. CDR3 sequence: CASSLAGLAETQYF. In DNA, the CDR3 is TGCGCCAGCAGCTTGGCCGGCCTAGCGGAGACCCAGTACTTC.

The rearrangement links TRBV6-1 to TRBJ2-7; tentatively, D is TRBD1 (6 bases). V dropped 6 bases and J dropped 3 bases, with 12 bases sitting between them. CDR1 is MNHNS and CDR2 is SASEGT in the germline V gene. CDR3 length equals 13 residues. The CDR3 DNA is TGTGCCAGCAGCTTTCACAGGGTCTACGAGCAGTACTTC. It yields the protein CASSFHRVYEQYF.

The chain employs TRBV5-6 and TRBJ1-2; D remains ambiguous. Germline CDR1 is SGHDT and CDR2 is YYEEEE. The CDR3 extends over 14 amino acids. V was clipped by 0 bases and J by 2 bases, with 8 bases between them. This CDR3 is CASSLGGANYGYTF. The DNA for the CDR3 is TGTGCCAGCAGCTTGGGAGGTGCGAACTATGGCTACACCTTC. The whole variable domain, filled in from reference TRBV5-6 and TRBJ1-2, reads DAGVTQSPTHLIKTRGQQVTLRCSPKSGHDTVSWYQQALGQGPQFIFQYYEEEERQRGNFPDRFSGHQFPNYSSELNVNALLLGDSALYLCASSLGGANYGYTFGSGTRLTVV.

This chain joins TRBV18 and TRBJ2-7, with TRBD2 matching over 14 bases. Germline-derived CDR1 and CDR2 are KGHSH and LQKENI. This CDR3 has 17 amino acids. Losses at the gene ends were 0 bases for V and 6 bases for J; bases not matched to a gene: 7. CDR3 coding DNA: TGTGCCAGCTCACCACCGACTAGCGGGGGGGAAAGGGGCGAGCAGTACTTC. Its protein is CASSPPTSGGERGEQYF.

This chain links TRBV30 with TRBJ1-3; no clear D. The CDR3 contains 15 residues. V shed 0 bases and J shed 2 bases, with 11 bases lying between them. The V gene's germline CDR1 is GTSNPN and CDR2 SVGIG (reference sequence). The CDR3 nucleotides read TGTGCCTGGAGTGTACGACGGGAAACTGGAAACACCATATATTTT. Its translation: CAWSVRRETGNTIYF.

This clone showed up just a few times. V gene TRBV5-1 combines with J gene TRBJ1-2, with TRBD1 identical over 9 bases. CDR1 and CDR2 from the germline V gene are SGHRS and YFSETQ. The CDR3 is 21 residues long. Trimming at V came to 5 bases and at J to 3 bases, leaving 26 bases not matched to a gene. The CDR3 loop is CASSPRTSAGTGMGTDYGYTF. In DNA, the CDR3 is TGCGCCAGCAGTCCACGTACCAGCGCCGGGACAGGGATGGGTACGGACTATGGCTACACCTTC.

This clone came up once. This chain uses TRBV6-2 or TRBV6-3 with TRBJ2-1; 11 bases map to TRBD2. Germline CDR1 MNHEY, CDR2 SVGEGT. Unmatched junction bases numbered 9, after V lost 4 bases and J lost 7 bases. This CDR3 contains 16 residues. CDR3 nucleotides: TGTGCCAGCAGTTTGCGGCTAGCGGGGGGACCTAATGAGCAGTTCTTC. Its protein product is CASSLRLAGGPNEQFF.

This chain's CDR3 is CASSVTSGGAGEQFF. The CDR3 coding sequence is TGTGCCAGCAGCGTAACTAGCGGGGGGGCTGGGGAGCAGTTCTTC. The chain recombines TRBV9 with TRBJ2-1; 13 bases align to TRBD2. The V segment lost 1 base and the J segment 10 bases; nucleotides outside the gene matches: 5. The germline V gene has CDR1 SGDLS and CDR2 YYNGEE. The CDR3 covers 15 residues.

V is TRBV5-1 and J is TRBJ2-5, with D possibly TRBD2 on 7 matching bases. The germline V and J ends were trimmed by 2 bases and 4 bases, with 15 bases remaining between them. This CDR3 region has 15 residues. Germline assignment: CDR1 SGHRS and CDR2 YFSETQ. The CDR3 is CASSLPQGGGETQYF. The CDR3 coding sequence is TGCGCCAGCAGCTTACCACAGGGAGGGGGAGAGACCCAGTACTTC.

The chain combines TRBV6-5 with TRBJ2-5; possible D gene TRBD2, 5 bases. Germline V gene lookup returns CDR1 MNHEY and CDR2 SVGAGI. V was clipped by 7 bases and J by 5 bases, with 14 bases between them. The CDR3 consists of 13 residues. CDR3 DNA sequence: TGTGCCAGCACCCTGCGGGTAAAGGAGACCCAGTACTTC. It encodes CASTLRVKETQYF.